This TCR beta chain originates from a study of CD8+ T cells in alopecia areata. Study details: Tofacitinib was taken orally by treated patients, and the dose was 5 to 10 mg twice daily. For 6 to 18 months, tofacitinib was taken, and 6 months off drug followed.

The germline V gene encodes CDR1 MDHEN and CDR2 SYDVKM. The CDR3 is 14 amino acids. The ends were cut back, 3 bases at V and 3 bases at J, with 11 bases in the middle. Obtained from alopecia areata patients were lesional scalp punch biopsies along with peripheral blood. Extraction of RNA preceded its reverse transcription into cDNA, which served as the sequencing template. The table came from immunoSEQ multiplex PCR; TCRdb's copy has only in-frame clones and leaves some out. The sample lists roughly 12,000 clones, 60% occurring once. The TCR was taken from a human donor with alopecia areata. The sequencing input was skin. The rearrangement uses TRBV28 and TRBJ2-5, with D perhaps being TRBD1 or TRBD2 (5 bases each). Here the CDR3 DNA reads TGTGCCAGCAGTTTCCCCGGGGCAAAAGAGACCCAGTACTTC. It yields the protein CASSFPGAKETQYF.